Below, 11 T cell receptor beta chains from the same sample are listed, as sequenced in a study of blood T cell repertoires in COVID-19. Here immunoSEQ multiplex PCR was the method, and the copy in TCRdb shows in-frame clones only, minus some. This sample has more than 300,000 clones, with roughly four fifths found just once. Sample: PBMCs or T cells enriched from blood (not recorded which). Receptor source: a woman between 45 and 65 years old who had recovered from COVID-19.

This sequence joins TRBV30 and TRBJ1-1; D is possibly TRBD1 (6 bases). In germline, CDR1 is GTSNPN, CDR2 SVGIG (reference sequence). This CDR3 is built from 18 residues. The V end was cut by 2 bases, the J end by 3 bases, with 25 bases between. The CDR3 DNA reads as TGTGCCTGGAGTCCCCAACGGTTCCGGGGCAGACAGGACACTGAAGCTTTCTTT. Protein product: CAWSPQRFRGRQDTEAFF.

V gene TRBV6-2 or TRBV6-3 combines with J gene TRBJ1-1; TRBD1 might be the D (6 bases). This CDR3 has 14 residues. From germline, CDR1 is MNHEY and CDR2 SVGEGT. Trimming cost V 4 bases and J 5 bases, with 14 bases left between them. The CDR3 is CASSSWGRLTEAFF. The CDR3 DNA sequence: TGTGCCAGCAGTTCGTGGGGGCGCTTGACTGAAGCTTTCTTT.

The chain combines TRBV2 with TRBJ1-5; D is possibly TRBD1 (5 bases). Trimming stripped 2 bases from V and 4 bases from J, with 12 bases between. The CDR3 runs to 15 residues. Germline V gives CDR1 SNHLY, CDR2 FYNNEI. The CDR3 loop reads CASSELFRTNQPQHF. In nucleotides, the CDR3 is TGTGCCAGCAGTGAACTTTTCAGGACAAATCAGCCCCAGCATTTT.

The chain links TRBV6-5 to TRBJ2-4, with a weak D call TRBD2 (6 bases). The CDR3 loop spans 15 amino acids. V gave up 6 bases and J gave up 9 bases, with 21 bases separating them. The germline V gene has CDR1 MNHEY and CDR2 SVGAGI. The CDR3 spells CASSDTGRYAGIQYF. DNA for the CDR3: TGTGCCAGCAGCGATACCGGGAGATACGCCGGCATTCAGTACTTC.

CDR3 coding DNA: TGTGCCAGCAGTGACCCTAGCGGGAACGGCAATGAGCAGTTCTTC. The encoded protein is CASSDPSGNGNEQFF. The genes are TRBV2 and TRBJ2-1, with 9 bases matching TRBD2. V trimming: 3 bases; J trimming: 6 bases; junction bases outside the gene matches: 6. The CDR3 is made up of 15 amino acids. The V gene's germline CDR1 is SNHLY and CDR2 FYNNEI.

This chain joins TRBV4-2 and TRBJ2-3; tentative D call: TRBD2 (5 bases). The CDR3 is 14 amino acids. CDR1 and CDR2 (germline): LGHNA, YNFKEQ. The V end was cut by 0 bases, the J end by 6 bases, with 10 bases between. The chain's CDR3 is CASSQDPRGDTQYF. The CDR3 DNA sequence: TGTGCCAGCAGCCAAGACCCGCGCGGGGATACGCAGTATTTT.

Comment on this clone: The junction and the germline gene differ at one end; a read error may be behind it. For the CDR3, the DNA is TGTGCCAGCAACGTAGGAGGGACTAGCGGGAGGAACGAGCAGTTCTTC. Translating it yields CASNVGGTSGRNEQFF. This chain uses TRBV9 with TRBJ2-1, with TRBD2 matching over 15 bases. This CDR3 has 16 amino acids. Per germline, CDR1 SGDLS and CDR2 YYNGEE. The variable domain in full, with the rest retrieved from reference TRBV9 and TRBJ2-1, is DSGVTQTPKHLITATGQRVTLRCSPRSGDLSVYWYQQSLDQGLQFLIQYYNGEERAKGNILERFSAQQFPDLHSELNLSSLELGDSALYFCASNVGGTSGRNEQFFGPGTRLTVL.

The rearrangement uses TRBV6-5 and TRBJ2-3; TRBD1 agrees at 8 bases. The V gene end was trimmed by 2 bases and the J gene end by 4 bases; junction bases not matched to a gene: 8. Germline V CDR1 and CDR2: MNHEY, SVGAGI. This CDR3 contains 16 residues. The CDR3 sequence: CASSYRDRTYADTQYF. In DNA form, the CDR3 reads TGTGCCAGCAGTTACCGGGACAGGACTTATGCAGATACGCAGTATTTT.

The chain carries TRBV19 and TRBJ2-7; TRBD1 agrees at 9 bases. V shed 6 bases, J shed 2 bases, and the junction held 8 bases outside the gene matches. The CDR3 consists of 15 residues. Germline assignment: CDR1 LNHDA and CDR2 SQIVND (reference sequence). The CDR3 loop is CASRGQGMGPYEQYF. The CDR3 nucleotides read TGTGCCAGTAGGGGACAGGGTATGGGTCCCTACGAGCAGTACTTC.

The chain uses TRBV15 and TRBJ2-5; 10 bases are shared with TRBD1. The CDR3 sequence is 14 residues long. Per the germline V gene, CDR1 is LNHNV and CDR2 is YYDKDF (reference sequence). V lost 6 bases, J lost 2 bases, and 3 bases stayed unmatched. The CDR3 nucleotides are TGTGCCACCAGTGGACAGGGGGGGCAAGAGACCCAGTACTTC. Translation: CATSGQGGQETQYF.

The chain employs TRBV27 and TRBJ2-5, with TRBD2 identical over 8 bases. The V gene's germline CDR1 is MNHEY and CDR2 SMNVEV (reference sequence). This CDR3 has 17 residues. V trimming: 5 bases; J trimming: 1 base; junction bases outside the gene matches: 12. CDR3 sequence reads: CASSPEGAGASQETQYF. CDR3 DNA sequence: TGTGCCAGCAGTCCCGAAGGAGCGGGGGCCTCCCAAGAGACCCAGTACTTC.